The 25 T cell receptor beta chains presented below share a single source sample, sequenced in a study of Ad26.COV2.S vaccination and SARS-CoV-2 variants. As for treatment: roughly 19 received Ad26.COV2.S at low or high dose, single or two shots; roughly five received placebo; per-sample allocation not given. On day 63 after the first injection, vaccine and placebo recipients gave samples. The data were produced by immunoSEQ multiplex PCR, yet TCRdb's version contains in-frame clones alone and is incomplete. Of about 680,000 clones listed, roughly 90% were seen once; the top ten hold roughly 1.5%. This specimen consisted of peripheral blood, obtained in a trial of Ad26.COV2.S vaccine versus placebo. The receptors derive from a person aged 18-65 years who received the Ad26.COV2.S COVID-19 vaccine or a placebo.

The chain carries TRBV5-1 and TRBJ2-3; 13 positions match TRBD2. The CDR3 has 17 amino acids. The V and J ends lost 4 bases and 5 bases, in that order; junction bases with no gene match: 10. Per the germline V gene, CDR1 is SGHRS and CDR2 is YFSETQ. CDR3 sequence: CASSITSGGAVGDTQYF. The CDR3 bases are TGCGCCAGCAGCATTACTAGCGGGGGGGCCGTGGGAGATACGCAGTATTTT.

The chain employs TRBV3-1 (or the pseudogene TRBV3-2) and TRBJ1-1; 8 bases align to TRBD1. J lost 3 bases, V lost 2 bases, and 2 bases had no gene match. The CDR3 runs to 14 residues. Germline V gene lookup returns CDR1 LGHDT and CDR2 YNNKEL (reference sequence). As DNA, the CDR3 is TGTGCCAGCAGCCAACGGGACAGGTACACTGAAGCTTTCTTT. It codes for CASSQRDRYTEAFF.

This chain links TRBV7-2 with TRBJ2-2; D remains ambiguous. This CDR3 comprises 14 residues. Germline CDR1 SGHTA, CDR2 FQGNSA. V lost 5 bases to trimming and J lost 6 bases, with 13 bases between them. This CDR3 is CASSPPGPPGELFF. As DNA, the CDR3 is TGTGCCAGCAGCCCCCCTGGCCCCCCCGGGGAGCTGTTTTTT.

The CDR3 is CASSPIWTGAVNEQFF. The CDR3 bases are TGTGCCAGCTCACCAATCTGGACAGGGGCTGTCAATGAGCAGTTCTTC. V and J are TRBV18 and TRBJ2-1, with 9 bases matching TRBD1. The CDR3 spans 16 residues. V lost 2 bases, J lost 6 bases, and 8 bases stayed unmatched. Germline CDR1 and CDR2: KGHSH and LQKENI.

V usage is TRBV7-9 and J usage is TRBJ1-3, with TRBD1 matching over 7 bases. V lost 3 bases to trimming and J lost 2 bases; unmatched junction nucleotides: 13. The CDR3 is 18 residues long. CDR1 and CDR2 from the germline V gene are SEHNR and FQNEAQ (reference sequence). The CDR3 sequence: CASSLRPRDSATGNTIYF. For the CDR3, the DNA is TGTGCCAGCAGCTTGCGCCCCCGGGACAGCGCTACTGGAAACACCATATATTTT.

The chain carries TRBV18 and TRBJ2-1; 7 bases align to TRBD2. The CDR3 totals 15 residues. Unmatched junction bases numbered 3, after V lost 2 bases and J lost 2 bases. The germline V gene encodes CDR1 KGHSH and CDR2 LQKENI. CDR3 sequence (DNA): TGTGCCAGCTCACCAATAGCGGGTACCTACAATGAGCAGTTCTTC. It encodes CASSPIAGTYNEQFF.

The V gene is TRBV24-1, the J gene TRBJ1-4; TRBD1 matches at 12 bases. This CDR3 comprises 17 residues. V trimming: 9 bases; J trimming: 2 bases; junction bases outside the gene matches: 9. In germline, CDR1 is KGHDR, CDR2 SFDVKD. The CDR3 sequence: CATGAGQGAATNEKLFF. CDR3 nucleotides: TGTGCCACCGGAGCGGGACAGGGGGCAGCGACTAATGAAAAACTGTTTTTT.

This clone appeared once. The chain recombines TRBV4-3 with TRBJ2-1; 9 positions agree with TRBD2. CDR1 and CDR2 (germline): LGHNA, YSLEER. The CDR3 covers 16 residues. Losses at the gene ends were 0 bases for V and 5 bases for J; bases not matched to a gene: 5. This CDR3 is CASSQDPSGEDNEQFF. As DNA, the CDR3 is TGCGCCAGCAGCCAAGATCCTAGCGGGGAGGACAATGAGCAGTTCTTC.

The chain is built from TRBV9 and TRBJ2-3, with 11 positions matching TRBD2. The CDR3 extends over 17 amino acids. Germline CDR1 SGDLS, CDR2 YYNGEE. V lost 1 base to trimming and J lost 15 bases; unmatched junction nucleotides: 19. The CDR3 DNA sequence: TGTGCCAGCAGCGTATCGCGTGATAGCCTAGCGGGAGGCCAACACTATTTT. This gives the protein CASSVSRDSLAGGQHYF.

The chain recombines TRBV19 with TRBJ2-3, with 9 bases identical to TRBD2. The V and J ends lost 4 bases and 0 bases, in that order; junction bases with no gene match: 2. The CDR3 has 15 amino acids. Germline lookup yields CDR1 LNHDA and CDR2 SQIVND (reference sequence). Written as DNA, the CDR3 is TGTGCCAGTAGTACTACTAGCGGGAGCACAGATACGCAGTATTTT. It translates to CASSTTSGSTDTQYF.

The rearrangement joins TRBV20-1 to TRBJ2-3; D is tentatively TRBD1 or TRBD2 (5 bases each). Germline CDR1 is DFQATT and CDR2 is SNEGSKA (reference sequence). The CDR3 is made up of 17 amino acids. V lost 3 bases, J lost 0 bases, and 19 bases lay in between. CDR3 sequence reads: CSASRGVDTSSTDTQYF. CDR3 DNA: TGCAGTGCTAGTCGGGGCGTCGATACCTCTAGCACAGATACGCAGTATTTT.

This sequence joins TRBV10-3 and TRBJ1-1; D is perhaps TRBD1 (5 bases). Germline CDR1 is ENHRY and CDR2 is SYGVKD. Trimming shortened V by 0 bases and J by 1 base, and 9 bases separated the two germline ends. The CDR3 is 15 residues long. CDR3: CAISESGGKNTEAFF. CDR3 sequence (DNA): TGTGCCATCAGTGAGTCCGGGGGTAAGAACACTGAAGCTTTCTTT.

The chain couples TRBV19 to TRBJ2-4, with D possibly matching TRBD2 (5 bases). CDR1 is LNHDA and CDR2 is SQIVND in the germline V gene (reference sequence). Trimming cost V 3 bases and J 0 bases, with 9 bases left between them. The CDR3 contains 15 residues. CDR3 loop: CASSMVAGAKNIQYF. The CDR3 nucleotides are TGTGCCAGTAGTATGGTGGCGGGAGCCAAAAACATTCAGTACTTC.

The chain uses TRBV5-6 and TRBJ1-2; D is undetermined. Trimming stripped 4 bases from V and 5 bases from J, with 15 bases between. This CDR3 has 14 residues. Germline V lookup: CDR1 SGHDT, CDR2 YYEEEE. The CDR3 bases are TGTGCCAGCAGCCAATGGCCTCTCAAATATGGCTACACCTTC. It specifies CASSQWPLKYGYTF.

The chain is built from TRBV7-9 and TRBJ1-1; perhaps TRBD1 as D (6 bases). Per the germline V gene, CDR1 is SEHNR and CDR2 is FQNEAQ (reference sequence). The CDR3 extends over 14 amino acids. Trimming pared 5 bases from V and 0 bases from J, leaving 10 bases between. This CDR3 is CASSTNRVNTEAFF. The CDR3 DNA reads TGTGCCAGCAGCACCAACAGGGTGAACACTGAAGCTTTCTTT.

This chain links TRBV2 with TRBJ2-6; unclear D gene. Germline CDR1 SNHLY, CDR2 FYNNEI. V lost 6 bases and J lost 0, with 6 bases in between. This CDR3 has 14 residues. CDR3 amino acids: CASRLSSGANVLTF. CDR3 bases: TGTGCCAGCAGGCTGAGCTCTGGGGCCAACGTCCTGACTTTC. The whole variable domain, filled in from reference TRBV2 and TRBJ2-6, reads EPEVTQTPSHQVTQMGQEVILRCVPISNHLYFYWYRQILGQKVEFLVSFYNNEISEKSEIFDDQFSVERPDGSNFTLKIRSTKLEDSAMYFCASRLSSGANVLTFGAGSRLTVL.

The V call is TRBV20-1, the J call TRBJ2-1; possibly TRBD2 for D (6 bases). Between the trimmed V and J ends, which lost 6 bases and 0 bases, there was a span of 15 bases. Per germline, CDR1 DFQATT and CDR2 SNEGSKA (reference sequence). CDR3 length: 15 amino acids. CDR3 nucleotide sequence: TGCAGTGCCAGTGGGGGGAGAAGCTCCTACAATGAGCAGTTCTTC. Protein product: CSASGGRSSYNEQFF.

This chain links TRBV19 with TRBJ2-3; 9 bases fit TRBD2. V lost 3 bases to trimming and J lost 5 bases; unmatched junction nucleotides: 9. The CDR3 totals 16 residues. Germline CDR1 is LNHDA and CDR2 is SQIVND (reference sequence). The CDR3 sequence is CASSIEAGGGGDTQYF. The CDR3 DNA reads TGTGCCAGTAGTATCGAAGCGGGGGGCGGGGGAGATACGCAGTATTTT. The full variable domain, its missing parts supplied by reference TRBV19 and TRBJ2-3, is DGGITQSPKYLFRKEGQNVTLSCEQNLNHDAMYWYRQDPGQGLRLIYYSQIVNDFQKGDIAEGYSVSREKKESFPLTVTSAQKNPTAFYLCASSIEAGGGGDTQYFGPGTRLTVL.

The V call is TRBV5-4, the J call TRBJ1-1; 11 bases are shared with TRBD1. Germline CDR1 reads SGHNT; CDR2 reads YYREEE (reference sequence). Trimming cost V 3 bases and J 0 bases; bases outside gene matches: 4. This CDR3 has 16 residues. This CDR3 reads CASSWGTGGMNTEAFF. In nucleotides, the CDR3 is TGTGCCAGCAGCTGGGGGACAGGGGGTATGAACACTGAAGCTTTCTTT.

A single count supports this clone. The chain has TRBV7-2 and TRBJ1-6; TRBD1 is a possible D gene (5 bases). V shed 5 bases and J shed 6 bases, with 11 bases lying between them. CDR1 is SGHTA, CDR2 FQGNSA, per germline. The CDR3 is 14 residues long. This CDR3 is CASSPFGGNSPLHF. The DNA of the CDR3 is TGTGCCAGCAGCCCCTTCGGGGGTAATTCACCCCTCCACTTT.

V and J are TRBV18 and TRBJ2-5, with 8 bases fitting TRBD2. The junction had 3 bases not matched to a gene; V was cut back by 2 bases and J by 1 base. CDR3 length: 15 residues. Germline V gives CDR1 KGHSH, CDR2 LQKENI. The CDR3 loop is CASSPRLAPQETQYF. DNA of the CDR3: TGTGCCAGCTCACCAAGACTAGCGCCCCAAGAGACCCAGTACTTC.

The rearrangement links TRBV11-2 to TRBJ2-7, with 8 bases identical to TRBD1. The V gene's germline CDR1 is SGHAT and CDR2 FQNNGV. CDR3 length: 14 amino acids. With 3 bases clipped from V and 2 bases from J, the junction kept 3 bases outside the gene matches. The CDR3: CASSFRGPPYEQYF. DNA for the CDR3: TGTGCCAGCAGCTTCAGGGGGCCACCCTACGAGCAGTACTTC.

The chain combines TRBV11-3 with TRBJ2-3, with D tentatively TRBD1 or TRBD2 (6 bases each). Per germline, CDR1 SGHNT and CDR2 YENEEA. This CDR3 has 13 residues. The V end was cut by 5 bases, the J end by 4 bases, with 10 bases between. CDR3 region: CASSVEGADTQYF. The CDR3 DNA reads as TGTGCCAGCAGCGTGGAGGGGGCAGATACGCAGTATTTT.

V gene TRBV7-9 combines with J gene TRBJ2-3; perhaps TRBD2 as D (6 bases). Germline assignment: CDR1 SEHNR and CDR2 FQNEAQ (reference sequence). The CDR3 spans 16 residues. V was shortened by 5 bases and J by 2 bases, with 17 bases between the two germline ends. CDR3 sequence (DNA): TGTGCCAGCAGCGCCCCGGTGGGAGGAGACACAGATACGCAGTATTTT. Translation gives CASSAPVGGDTDTQYF.

The chain combines TRBV4-3 with TRBJ1-6; D is ambiguous. In germline, CDR1 is LGHNA, CDR2 YSLEER. The CDR3 is 15 residues long. Trimming shortened V by 0 bases and J by 6 bases, and 9 bases separated the two germline ends. CDR3 region: CASSQDRALNSPLHF. CDR3 DNA: TGCGCCAGCAGCCAAGACCGAGCGCTTAATTCACCCCTCCACTTT.